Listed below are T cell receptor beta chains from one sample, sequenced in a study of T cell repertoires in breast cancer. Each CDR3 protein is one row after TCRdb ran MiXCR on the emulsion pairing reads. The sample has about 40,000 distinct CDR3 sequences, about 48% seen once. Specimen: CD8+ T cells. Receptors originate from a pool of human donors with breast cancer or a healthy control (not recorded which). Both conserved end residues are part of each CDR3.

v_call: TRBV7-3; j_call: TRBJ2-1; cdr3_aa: CASSLAVKAGEQFF
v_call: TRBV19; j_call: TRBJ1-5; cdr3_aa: CASSTLYGQPQHF
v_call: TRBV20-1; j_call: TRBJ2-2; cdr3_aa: CSARELAGGLLNTGELFF
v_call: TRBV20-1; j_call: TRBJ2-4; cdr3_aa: CSASKKGGTTAKNIQYF
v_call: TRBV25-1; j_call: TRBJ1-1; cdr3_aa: CASSEKGARNTEAFF
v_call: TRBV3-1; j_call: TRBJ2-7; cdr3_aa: CASSQGTSHYEQYF
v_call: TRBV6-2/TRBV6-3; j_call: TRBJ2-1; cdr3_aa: CASSKPGTIGFF
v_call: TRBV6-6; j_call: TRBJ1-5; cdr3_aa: CASSYLFGREGSQPQHF
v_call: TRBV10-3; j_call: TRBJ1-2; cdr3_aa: CATSESVTGYYGYTF
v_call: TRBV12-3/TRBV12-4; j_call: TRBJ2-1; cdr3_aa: CASSPQLLRGVNEQFF
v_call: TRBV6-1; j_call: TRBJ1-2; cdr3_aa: CASRENKDGYNYGYTF
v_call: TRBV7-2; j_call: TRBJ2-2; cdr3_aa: CASRSRSAGELFF
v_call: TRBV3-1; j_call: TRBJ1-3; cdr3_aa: CASSAGNTIYF
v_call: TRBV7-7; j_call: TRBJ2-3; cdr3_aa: CASSLPVDNTQYF
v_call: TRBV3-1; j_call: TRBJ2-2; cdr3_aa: CASSQAVTGELFF
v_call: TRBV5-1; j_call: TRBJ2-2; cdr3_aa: CATGWGNTGELFF
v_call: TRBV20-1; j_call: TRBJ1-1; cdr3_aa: CSASLQDRVWTEAFF
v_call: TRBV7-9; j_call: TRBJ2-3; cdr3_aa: CASSSRGVSTDTQYF
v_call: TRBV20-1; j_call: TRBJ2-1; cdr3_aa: CSAGLTSVLYNEQFF
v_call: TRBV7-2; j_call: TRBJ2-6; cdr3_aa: CASSWPEGLGANVLTF
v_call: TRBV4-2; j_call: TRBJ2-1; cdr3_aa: CASSQNGGAGGYNEQFF
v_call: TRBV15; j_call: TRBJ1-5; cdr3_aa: CATSRGTGTGNQPQHF
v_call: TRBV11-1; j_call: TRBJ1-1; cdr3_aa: CASRPDGRLAFF
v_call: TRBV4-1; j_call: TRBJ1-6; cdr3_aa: CASSQEAANSPLHF